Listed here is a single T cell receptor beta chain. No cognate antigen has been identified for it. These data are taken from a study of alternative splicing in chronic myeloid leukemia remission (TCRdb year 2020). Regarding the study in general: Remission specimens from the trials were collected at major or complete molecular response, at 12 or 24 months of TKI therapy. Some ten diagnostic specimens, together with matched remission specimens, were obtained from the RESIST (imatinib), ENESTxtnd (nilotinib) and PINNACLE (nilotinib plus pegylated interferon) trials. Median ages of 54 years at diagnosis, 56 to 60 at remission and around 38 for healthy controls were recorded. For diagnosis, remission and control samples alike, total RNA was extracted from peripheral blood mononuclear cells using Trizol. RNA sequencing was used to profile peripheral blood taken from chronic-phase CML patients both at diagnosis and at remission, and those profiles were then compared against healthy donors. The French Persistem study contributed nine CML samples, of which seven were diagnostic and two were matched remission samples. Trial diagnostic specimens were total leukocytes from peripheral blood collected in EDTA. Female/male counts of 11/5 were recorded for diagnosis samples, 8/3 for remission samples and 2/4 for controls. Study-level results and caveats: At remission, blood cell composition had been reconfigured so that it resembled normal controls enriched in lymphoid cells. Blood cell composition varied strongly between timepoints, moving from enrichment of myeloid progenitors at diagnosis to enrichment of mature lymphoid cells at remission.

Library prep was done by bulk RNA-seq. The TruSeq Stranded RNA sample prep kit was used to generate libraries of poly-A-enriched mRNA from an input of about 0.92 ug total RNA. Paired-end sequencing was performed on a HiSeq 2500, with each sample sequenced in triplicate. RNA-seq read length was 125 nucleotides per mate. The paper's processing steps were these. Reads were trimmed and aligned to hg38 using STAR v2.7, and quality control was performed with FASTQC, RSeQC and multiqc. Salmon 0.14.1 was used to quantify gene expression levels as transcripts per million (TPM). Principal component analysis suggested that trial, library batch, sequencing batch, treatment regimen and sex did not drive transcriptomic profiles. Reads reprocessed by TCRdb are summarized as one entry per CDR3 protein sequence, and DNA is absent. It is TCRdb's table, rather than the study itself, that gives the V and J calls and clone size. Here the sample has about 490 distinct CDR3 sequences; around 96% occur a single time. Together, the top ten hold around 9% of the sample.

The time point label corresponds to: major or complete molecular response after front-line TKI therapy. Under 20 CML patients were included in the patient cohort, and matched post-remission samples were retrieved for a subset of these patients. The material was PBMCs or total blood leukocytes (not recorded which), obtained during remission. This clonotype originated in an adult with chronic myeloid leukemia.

The CDR3 amino acid sequence is: CASSAWAGDGYTF. In this chain, TRBV7-2 is recombined with TRBJ1-2. Its CDR3 holds 13 amino acids, cysteine through phenylalanine. DNA was not recorded. CDR1 SGHTA and CDR2 FQGNSA are derived from the germline V gene.